The 20 T cell receptor beta chains below were found in one sample sequenced in a study of blood T cell repertoires in COVID-19. Only in-frame clones appear in the TCRdb table, and some are missing; sequencing was by immunoSEQ multiplex PCR. This sample has 270,000 or so clones; approximately 86% occur once, and the top ten carry about 2.7%. Sequencing input: PBMCs or T cells enriched from blood (not recorded which). All receptors derive from a young woman who had recovered from COVID-19.

V gene TRBV7-2 combines with J gene TRBJ1-2, with 9 bases identical to TRBD1. Trimming took 5 bases from V and 4 from J; bases not matched to a gene: 20. The CDR3 is 19 residues long. Germline V gene lookup returns CDR1 SGHTA and CDR2 FQGNSA. CDR3 DNA: TGTGCCAGCAGCCTACGAACCTCCGCACCGGGACAGGGTGCCTATGGCTACACCTTC. It encodes CASSLRTSAPGQGAYGYTF.

CDR3 region: CASSERGEVSYGYTF. CDR3 sequence (DNA): TGTGCCAGCAGTGAACGGGGGGAAGTAAGCTATGGCTACACCTTC. This sequence joins TRBV25-1 and TRBJ1-2; perhaps TRBD1 as D (5 bases). The CDR3 spans 15 residues. The germline V gene has CDR1 MGHDK and CDR2 SYGVNS. Trimming took off 2 bases at V and 4 bases at J, with 14 bases between the two ends.

V gene TRBV28 combines with J gene TRBJ1-2; D is unresolved. The CDR3 sequence is 13 residues long. V was trimmed by 5 bases and J by 4 bases, leaving 11 bases between them. Germline CDR1 MDHEN, CDR2 SYDVKM. In DNA, the CDR3 is TGTGCCAGCAGTCAGGATCCCCGCTATGGCTACACCTTC. Translated, it gives CASSQDPRYGYTF.

This clone was seen a single time. The chain carries TRBV7-6 and TRBJ1-1, with D possibly matching TRBD1 (5 bases). The CDR3 runs to 18 residues. Germline CDR1 and CDR2: SGHVS and FNYEAQ. With 1 base removed from V and 1 base from J, the gap between germline ends came to 19 bases. CDR3 region: CASSLGVWAGKGNTEAFF. The CDR3 DNA follows: TGTGCCAGCAGCTTAGGAGTCTGGGCAGGGAAAGGGAACACTGAAGCTTTCTTT.

This clone was seen more than once but under ten times. The chain is built from TRBV27 and TRBJ1-2; D is ambiguous. CDR3 size: 15 residues. The V and J ends lost 1 base and 1 base respectively, with 10 bases between them. CDR1 MNHEY and CDR2 SMNVEV come from the germline V gene (reference sequence). For the CDR3, the DNA is TGTGCCAGCAGTTTATTACCAGGCGATAACTATGGCTACACCTTC. Its translation is CASSLLPGDNYGYTF.

The V gene is TRBV5-5, the J gene TRBJ1-2, with TRBD1 identical over 7 bases. The CDR3 covers 12 residues. From germline, CDR1 is SGHKS and CDR2 YYEKEE (reference sequence). V was clipped by 6 bases and J by 3 bases; unmatched bases: 2. Here the CDR3 DNA reads TGTGCCAGCAAAGGACAGGACTATGGCTACACCTTC. This encodes CASKGQDYGYTF.

The chain couples TRBV15 to TRBJ1-5; tentatively, D is TRBD1 (5 bases). Trimming took off 7 bases at V and 6 bases at J, with 13 bases between the two ends. The CDR3 consists of 13 residues. Germline CDR1 and CDR2: LNHNV and YYDKDF (reference sequence). DNA of the CDR3: TGTGCCACCAACCAGGGAGGGCCTCAGCCCCAGCATTTT. Encoded protein: CATNQGGPQPQHF.

The chain joins TRBV19 to TRBJ1-2, with TRBD1 as a possible D gene (6 bases). The V end lost 2 bases, the J end lost 7 bases, and 14 bases lay between the germline ends. The CDR3 is made up of 14 amino acids. CDR1 and CDR2 from the germline V gene are LNHDA and SQIVND (reference sequence). DNA of the CDR3: TGTGCCAGTAGTATAAACAGGGTGGGAACTGGCTACACCTTC. Encoded protein: CASSINRVGTGYTF. Supplemented by reference TRBV19 and TRBJ1-2, the full variable domain reads DGGITQSPKYLFRKEGQNVTLSCEQNLNHDAMYWYRQDPGQGLRLIYYSQIVNDFQKGDIAEGYSVSREKKESFPLTVTSAQKNPTAFYLCASSINRVGTGYTFGSGTRLTVV.

The rearrangement joins TRBV7-8 to TRBJ2-1, with TRBD2 identical over 10 bases. Germline CDR1 and CDR2: SGHVS and FQNEAQ. The CDR3 sequence is 16 residues long. V dropped 1 base and J dropped 7; count of bases not matched to a gene: 7. The CDR3 loop reads CASSLERAGGMNEQFF. DNA of the CDR3: TGTGCCAGCAGCTTAGAGCGAGCGGGAGGGATGAATGAGCAGTTCTTC.

V and J are TRBV3-1 (or the pseudogene TRBV3-2) and TRBJ2-7; TRBD2 aligns across 9 bases. The CDR3 is 17 amino acids. Germline CDR1 is LGHDT and CDR2 is YNNKEL (reference sequence). Trimming cost V 2 bases and J 3 bases; bases outside gene matches: 11. In nucleotides, the CDR3 is TGTGCCAGCAGCCAAAACCCTCGGACTAGCGCCTTCTACGAGCAGTACTTC. It is translated as CASSQNPRTSAFYEQYF.

V is TRBV28 and J is TRBJ2-5; D might be TRBD2 (7 bases). This CDR3 contains 18 residues. V gave up 10 bases and J gave up 3 bases, with 30 bases separating them. The germline V gene has CDR1 MDHEN and CDR2 SYDVKM. CDR3 protein: CANIRRGGEGGFKETQYF. Here the CDR3 DNA reads TGTGCCAACATCCGAAGGGGAGGGGAGGGGGGATTCAAAGAGACCCAGTACTTC.

A note on this clone: Other DNA variants within this sample encode the same CDR3. The chain has TRBV28 and TRBJ1-5; no definite D call. The CDR3 spans 13 residues. V lost 3 bases, J lost 4 bases, and 7 bases lay in between. The germline V gene encodes CDR1 MDHEN and CDR2 SYDVKM. This CDR3 reads CASSFPSNQPQHF. CDR3 coding DNA: TGTGCCAGCAGTTTCCCCAGTAATCAGCCCCAGCATTTT.

This clone was counted between two and nine times. The CDR3 DNA follows: TGTGCCAGCAGGAGCTCTGGAAACACCATATATTTT. Its protein product is CASRSSGNTIYF. The V gene is TRBV7-2, the J gene TRBJ1-3; D remains ambiguous. There are 12 residues in the CDR3. Germline CDR1 reads SGHTA; CDR2 reads FQGNSA. V gave up 6 bases and J gave up 0 bases, with 3 bases separating them.

The rearrangement uses TRBV5-8 and TRBJ1-2, with TRBD1 matching 7 bases. V trimming: 1 base; J trimming: 9 bases; junction bases outside the gene matches: 6. The CDR3 spans 13 residues. Germline V CDR1 and CDR2: SGHTS, YDEGEE. CDR3 DNA: TGTGCCAGCAGCTTGCTAGGGGGCCTTCGCTACACCTTC. Residues: CASSLLGGLRYTF. Combining the CDR3 with reference TRBV5-8 and TRBJ1-2 gives the whole variable domain EAGVTQSPTHLIKTRGQQATLRCSPISGHTSVYWYQQALGLGLQFLLWYDEGEERNRGNFPPRFSGRQFPNYSSELNVNALELEDSALYLCASSLLGGLRYTFGSGTRLTVV.

The genes are TRBV6-4 and TRBJ2-1; 8 bases align to TRBD2. This CDR3 spans 15 amino acids. In germline, CDR1 is MRHNA, CDR2 SNTAGT. V lost 3 bases to trimming and J lost 5 bases; unmatched junction nucleotides: 6. CDR3 sequence: CASSEASGGNNEQFF. The CDR3 nucleotides read TGTGCCAGCAGTGAAGCCAGCGGGGGCAACAATGAGCAGTTCTTC.

The gene calls are TRBV20-1 and TRBJ1-6, with D perhaps TRBD1 (5 bases). Trimming took off 3 bases at V and 7 bases at J, with 16 bases between the two ends. The germline V gene has CDR1 DFQATT and CDR2 SNEGSKA (reference sequence). The CDR3 totals 15 residues. CDR3 coding DNA: TGCAGTGCTAGTACCCAGGGAAGGGGCAATTCACCCCTCCACTTT. Its protein product is CSASTQGRGNSPLHF.

This clone qualifies as medium-sized. The CDR3 is CASGRDRDTGELFF. DNA of the CDR3: TGTGCCAGCGGGAGGGACAGGGACACCGGGGAGCTGTTTTTT. The chain is built from TRBV27 and TRBJ2-2, with 9 nucleotides matching TRBD1. The V gene end was trimmed by 8 bases and the J gene end by 3 bases; junction bases not matched to a gene: 4. This CDR3 is 14 amino acids long. Germline-derived CDR1 and CDR2 are MNHEY and SMNVEV (reference sequence).

V usage is TRBV27 and J usage is TRBJ2-1; 13 positions match TRBD2. The J segment lost 9 bases and the V segment lost 7 bases, leaving 12 bases of the junction unmatched. This CDR3 contains 16 residues. Per germline, CDR1 MNHEY and CDR2 SMNVEV (reference sequence). The chain's CDR3 is CASTQQTSGRAGEQFF. In DNA, the CDR3 is TGTGCCAGCACTCAGCAAACTAGCGGGAGGGCCGGTGAGCAGTTCTTC.

The rearrangement uses TRBV3-1 (or the pseudogene TRBV3-2) and TRBJ2-7; possible D gene TRBD2, 6 bases. In germline, CDR1 is LGHDT, CDR2 YNNKEL (reference sequence). The V end lost 6 bases, the J end lost 3 bases, and 18 bases lay between the germline ends. The CDR3 is 15 residues long. The DNA of the CDR3 is TGTGCCAGCAGGGAGGGGTCTAGCAACCACTACGAGCAGTACTTC. Protein sequence: CASREGSSNHYEQYF.

The chain couples TRBV18 to TRBJ2-7, with D perhaps matching TRBD1 (5 bases). Germline lookup yields CDR1 KGHSH and CDR2 LQKENI. The CDR3 loop spans 14 amino acids. Trimming left V 1 base short and J 2 bases short, with 9 bases between. CDR3 protein: CASSPLDTPYEQYF. The CDR3 coding sequence is TGTGCCAGCTCACCACTGGACACTCCCTACGAGCAGTACTTC.